This T cell receptor beta chain appears in the sequencing data of a study of OX40 agonist ivuxolimab in advanced cancers. In terms of the full investigation: Ivuxolimab, which targeted the costimulatory receptor OX40 (CD134), was an agonistic, fully human IgG2 monoclonal antibody. Intravenous ivuxolimab was administered to patients every 2 weeks at six dose levels: 0.01, 0.1, 0.3, 1.5, 3 and 10 mg/kg. Among the 50 to 55 dose-escalation patients, some 19 had hepatocellular carcinoma, roughly 15 melanoma, 9 renal cell carcinoma and 9 head and neck cancer. The paper covers the monotherapy dose-escalation part of the phase I ivuxolimab trial, which included N of about 50 patients. A male proportion of approximately 83% and a mean age of approximately 55 years, ranging from 23 to 79, were recorded for the dose-escalation cohort. The purpose of peripheral TCRbeta sequencing was to test whether ivuxolimab changed TCR sequence diversity and led to clonal T-cell expansion. Partial responses occurred in three dose-escalation patients: two with cutaneous melanoma and one with hepatocellular carcinoma. Patients were allowed to have had prior anti-PD-1, anti-PD-L1 or anti-CTLA-4 therapy, and more than 35% of the dose-escalation patients had been treated with checkpoint inhibitors. Paper-wide results and their limitations: The antigen specificity of the peripheral T cells that underwent clonal expansion was not determined. Low levels of normalized T-cell clonal expansion were also seen in some patients who did not respond. Clonal expansion of both CD4+ and CD8+ blood T cells was observed from baseline to week 6 at doses 0.1 to 3.0 mg/kg. After ivuxolimab, expanded clones were on average more numerous among CD8+ T cells than among CD4+ T cells. In the 0.1-3.0 mg/kg groups, partial responders were among the patients with the lowest normalized peripheral clonal expansion, particularly in CD8+ T cells.

For this clone: Its recognized antigen is unknown. No per-base quality is available; no much larger clone lies one base away.

The trial excluded patients who had a history of autoimmune disease or who were on systemic immunosuppression. In every dose cohort, peripheral blood was drawn for TCR sequencing at baseline, cycle 4 day 1, and cycle 7 day 1. Samples came from an open-label, multicenter, first-in-human phase I dose-escalation trial of ivuxolimab. Adults with locally advanced or metastatic melanoma, renal cell, hepatocellular, or head and neck squamous cell carcinoma were enrolled in the trial. Before TCR sequencing, CD4+ T cells and CD8+ T cells from peripheral blood were sorted into separate populations. Genomic DNA was isolated from the sorted cells so that the TCRbeta CDR3 region could be sequenced. TCRbeta CDR3 regions were sequenced using the immunoSEQ Assay. This immuneACCESS table, as held by TCRdb, lists in-frame sequences with V and J called but not all clones. Of the missing ones, under half trace to an unresolved V gene in checked studies; the others have no known cause. This sample is represented by some 21,000 clones; 75% to 85% of them were singletons. The ten most abundant clones make up roughly 49% of the sample.

The CDR3 runs 15 amino acids, cysteine and phenylalanine included. The CDR3 DNA has 45 bases and is translated from base 1. The germline V gene yields SGHRS for CDR1 and YFSETQ for CDR2. V is reduced by 0 bases and J by 3 bases, leaving a spacing of 13 bases between them. Sequenced here: CD4+ or CD8+ T cells sorted from blood, sampled in a trial of the OX40 agonist ivuxolimab. The chain is assembled from TRBV5-1 and TRBJ2-7; a tentative D call is TRBD2 (5 bases match). This sequence originates from an adult with an advanced solid tumor such as melanoma, head and neck, liver or kidney cancer. For the CDR3, the sequence is CASSLGLLGRYEQYF. In nucleotides, the sequence is TGCGCCAGCAGCTTGGGGCTACTAGGGCGCTACGAGCAGTACTTC.